These 9 T cell receptor beta chains originate from one sample sequenced in a study of blood T cell repertoires in COVID-19. The data were produced by immunoSEQ multiplex PCR, yet TCRdb's version contains in-frame clones alone and is incomplete. The data contain under 500,000 clones, approximately 92% of them seen just once; the ten biggest clones take up about 1.1%. Material for sequencing was PBMCs or T cells enriched from blood (not recorded which). The source is a man aged 30-40 years who had recovered from COVID-19.

This chain connects TRBV5-8 to TRBJ1-2, with no clear D. CDR3 length equals 12 residues. V lost 0 bases to trimming and J lost 8 bases, with 8 bases between them. Germline-derived CDR1 and CDR2 are SGHTS and YDEGEE. CDR3 region: CASSLVPSGYTF. Written as DNA, the CDR3 is TGTGCCAGCAGCTTGGTCCCTTCGGGCTACACCTTC.

The chain has TRBV3-1 (or the pseudogene TRBV3-2) and TRBJ2-2, with 10 bases fitting TRBD1. The CDR3 consists of 15 residues. V lost 3 bases and J lost 6; bases outside the gene matches: 4. Germline assignment: CDR1 LGHDT and CDR2 YNNKEL (reference sequence). The CDR3 nucleotides are TGTGCCAGCAGCCACCGGGACAGGGGACCCGGGGAGCTGTTTTTT. It encodes CASSHRDRGPGELFF.

Comment on this clone: This same CDR3 is encoded by further DNA sequences in the sample. J is TRBJ2-3 and V is TRBV30; D perhaps matches TRBD1 (6 bases). This CDR3 contains 12 residues. Germline CDR1 and CDR2: GTSNPN and SVGIG (reference sequence). V was trimmed by 0 bases and J by 6 bases, leaving 7 bases between them. The CDR3 loop reads CAWSVQGDTQYF. Here the CDR3 DNA reads TGTGCCTGGAGTGTACAGGGTGATACGCAGTATTTT.

This clone was recorded only once. The CDR3 sequence: CASSYRTSNSGELFF. The CDR3 bases are TGTGCCAGCAGTTACAGGACTTCGAATTCCGGGGAGCTGTTTTTT. This chain joins TRBV6-5 and TRBJ2-2; D possibly corresponds to TRBD2 (5 bases). This CDR3 is built from 15 residues. Germline V gene lookup returns CDR1 MNHEY and CDR2 SVGAGI. Trimming took 2 bases from V and 6 from J, leaving 13 bases between them.

The gene calls are TRBV5-6 and TRBJ2-7; 10 bases fit TRBD1. CDR1 SGHDT and CDR2 YYEEEE come from the germline V gene. The CDR3 loop spans 14 amino acids. The trim removed 2 bases at V and 6 bases at J, leaving 5 bases unmatched. The CDR3 DNA sequence: TGTGCCAGCAGCTTTGGACAGGGGGGTGGCGAGCAGTACTTC. It translates to CASSFGQGGGEQYF.

The chain links TRBV5-1 to TRBJ1-1; TRBD1 might be the D (6 bases). The CDR3 extends over 14 amino acids. Germline CDR1 and CDR2: SGHRS and YFSETQ. Between the trimmed V and J ends, which lost 6 bases and 7 bases, there was a span of 19 bases. The DNA of the CDR3 is TGCGCCAGCACCTCTACCCGGGGGGCGGATGAAGCTTTCTTT. Residues: CASTSTRGADEAFF.

This clone showed up many times. V gene TRBV6-1 combines with J gene TRBJ2-7, with D possibly TRBD1 on 5 matching bases. The CDR3 is made up of 13 amino acids. Germline values: CDR1 MNHNS, CDR2 SASEGT. Trimming took off 3 bases at V and 5 bases at J, with 11 bases between the two ends. This CDR3 is CASSESDSDEQYF. The CDR3 DNA reads as TGTGCCAGCAGTGAGAGCGACAGCGACGAGCAGTACTTC.

The chain employs TRBV19 and TRBJ2-1; possibly TRBD2 for D (6 bases). V lost 7 bases, J lost 9 bases, and 16 bases lay in between. The germline V gene encodes CDR1 LNHDA and CDR2 SQIVND (reference sequence). This CDR3 spans 13 amino acids. CDR3 in amino acids: CASTPGVYGEQFF. The CDR3 DNA follows: TGTGCCAGTACCCCGGGAGTTTACGGTGAGCAGTTCTTC.

V is TRBV21-1 and J is TRBJ1-2; the table's D call TRBD1 went unverified against the DNA. TRBV21-1 is a pseudogene. The CDR3 covers 15 residues. CDR3 in amino acids: CASSKAQGVSYGYTF. Here the CDR3 DNA reads TGTGCCAGCAGCAAAGCGCAGGGGGTCAGCTATGGCTACACCTTC.